The T cell receptor beta chain under discussion was sequenced for a study of technical replicates of blood from a few donors. Assay used: immunoSEQ multiplex PCR; TCRdb lists only in-frame clones, some missing. The sample carries approximately 70,000 clones, just under 95% recorded once. The V gene end was trimmed by 3 bases and the J gene end by 11 bases; junction bases not matched to a gene: 15. CDR3 length equals 17 residues. CDR1 and CDR2 from the germline V gene are SGHAT and FQNNGV. The rearrangement joins TRBV11-2 to TRBJ2-5, with 13 nucleotides matching TRBD2. The source is a human donor in good health. Sequencing was done on a sample of T cells isolated from PBMCs. CDR3 coding DNA: TGTGCCAGCAGCTTTAATCCCCGGGGACTAGCGGGGCCCGTGCAGTACTTC. The encoded protein is CASSFNPRGLAGPVQYF.